The 25 T cell receptor beta chains presented below share a single source sample, sequenced in a study of T cells in Graves' hyperthyroidism and ophthalmopathy. Amplification yielded TCR beta CDR3 regions, with RNA transcripts as the source. When the TCR CDR3 underwent first-round RT-PCR, the HTBI primer set was used. Each CDR3 protein gets one entry after TCRdb re-called the multiplex PCR reads with MiXCR. The profile shows roughly 500,000 distinct CDR3 sequences, 46% of them singletons. The sequencing input was peripheral blood or thyroid tissue (not recorded which). Receptor source: an adult woman with Graves' disease, either hyperthyroidism or ophthalmopathy (not recorded which).

This clonotype was seen many times. This chain joins TRBV14 and TRBJ2-2, with D possibly matching TRBD1 (5 bases). CDR3 length: 15 amino acids. Between the trimmed V and J ends, which lost 6 bases and 0 bases, there was a span of 11 bases. Germline values: CDR1 SGHDN, CDR2 FVKESK. CDR3 nucleotides: TGTGCCAGCAGTCGACAGTCCCCGAACACCGGGGAGCTGTTTTTT. Translated, it gives CASSRQSPNTGELFF.

In its sample, this clonotype was seen many times. The rearrangement joins TRBV4-1 to TRBJ1-2; D uncertain. CDR3 length: 15 residues. V was clipped by 1 base and J by 0 bases, with 9 bases between them. Germline V lookup: CDR1 MGHRA, CDR2 YSYEKL. This CDR3 is CASSQVYTTNYGYTF. DNA for the CDR3: TGCGCCAGCAGCCAAGTATATACCACTAACTATGGCTACACCTTC.

This chain uses TRBV7-2 with TRBJ2-7; D gene uncertain. Per the germline V gene, CDR1 is SGHTA and CDR2 is FQGNSA. The V and J ends lost 5 bases and 4 bases respectively, with 6 bases between them. CDR3 length equals 11 residues. The CDR3 sequence is CASSKEYEQYF. CDR3 in DNA: TGTGCCAGCAGCAAAGAATACGAGCAGTACTTC.

This sequence joins TRBV2 and TRBJ2-6; 7 bases are a match to TRBD1. The CDR3 consists of 16 residues. Germline trimming cut 5 bases from V and 3 bases from J; bases unmatched to any gene: 7. CDR1 is SNHLY, CDR2 FYNNEI, per germline. CDR3 region: CASSRDSYYGANVLTF. The CDR3 DNA is TGTGCCAGCAGTAGGGACAGCTACTATGGGGCCAACGTCCTGACTTTC. Variable domain in full (rest from reference TRBV2 and TRBJ2-6): EPEVTQTPSHQVTQMGQEVILRCVPISNHLYFYWYRQILGQKVEFLVSFYNNEISEKSEIFDDQFSVERPDGSNFTLKIRSTKLEDSAMYFCASSRDSYYGANVLTFGAGSRLTVL.

In this sample, this clonotype turned up many times. This chain uses TRBV20-1 with TRBJ2-7, with TRBD2 matching over 9 bases. Trimming cost V 7 bases and J 12 bases; bases outside gene matches: 10. Germline V gene lookup returns CDR1 DFQATT and CDR2 SNEGSKA (reference sequence). This CDR3 contains 11 residues. CDR3 sequence: CSGDFSGRSYF. For the CDR3, the DNA is TGCAGTGGGGACTTTAGCGGGAGATCGTACTTC.

In its sample, this clonotype was seen many times. This chain links TRBV10-3 with TRBJ1-1, with a weak D call TRBD1 (5 bases). Germline lookup yields CDR1 ENHRY and CDR2 SYGVKD. The CDR3 sequence is 15 residues long. Trimming took 0 bases from V and 1 from J, leaving 9 bases between them. The CDR3 sequence: CAISESGTGNTEAFF. Here the CDR3 DNA reads TGTGCCATCAGTGAGTCCGGGACGGGGAACACTGAAGCTTTCTTT.

This clonotype appeared many times. The chain uses TRBV11-2 and TRBJ2-7; possible D gene TRBD1, 6 bases. CDR1 and CDR2 from the germline V gene are SGHAT and FQNNGV. This CDR3 comprises 16 residues. Trimming took off 3 bases at V and 0 bases at J, with 15 bases between the two ends. CDR3 bases: TGTGCCAGCAGCTTGTACCAGACAGGACTCTCCTACGAGCAGTACTTC. Translating it yields CASSLYQTGLSYEQYF. Looking up the rest from reference TRBV11-2 and TRBJ2-7 gives the full variable domain: EAGVAQSPRYKIIEKRQSVAFWCNPISGHATLYWYQQILGQGPKLLIQFQNNGVVDDSQLPKDRFSAERLKGVDSTLKIQPAKLEDSAVYLCASSLYQTGLSYEQYFGPGTRLTVT.

The CDR3 nucleotides read TGTGCCAGCAGCCAAGTGGGTCTGGGCTACACCTTC. As protein: CASSQVGLGYTF. V and J are TRBV3-1 and TRBJ1-2; D remains ambiguous. Germline V gene sequence: CDR1 LGHDT, CDR2 YNNKEL (reference sequence). V was cut by 1 base and J by 8 bases, with 8 bases left in between. The length of the CDR3 is 12 residues.

This clonotype was counted at least ten times. This rearrangement joins TRBV6-1 to TRBJ1-2, with D hard to call. Germline V CDR1 and CDR2: MNHNS, SASEGT. This CDR3 spans 13 amino acids. The V end was cut by 2 bases, the J end by 4 bases, with 8 bases between. CDR3 protein: CASSEQTAYGYTF. In DNA, the CDR3 is TGTGCCAGCAGTGAACAGACGGCCTATGGCTACACCTTC.

The chain recombines TRBV12-3 or TRBV12-4 with TRBJ2-5, with 15 bases that match TRBD2. The V segment lost 6 bases and the J segment 4 bases; nucleotides outside the gene matches: 6. This CDR3 has 16 amino acids. The CDR3 coding sequence is TGTGCCAGCAGGACGGGACTAGCGGGAGGAGGAGAGACCCAGTACTTC. Protein product: CASRTGLAGGGETQYF.

Turning to this clonotype: This may come from a read error, since a much larger clone is one base off. The chain has TRBV4-1 and TRBJ2-5, with TRBD1 matching 10 bases. The CDR3 totals 15 residues. In germline, CDR1 is MGHRA, CDR2 YSYEKL. Trimming removed 4 bases from V and 4 bases from J; junction bases left unmatched: 6. Written as DNA, the CDR3 is TGCGCCAGCAGCCGAGGGACAGGGGTTTTAGAGACCCAGTACTTC. It encodes CASSRGTGVLETQYF.

V gene TRBV29-1 combines with J gene TRBJ2-7, with 9 bases aligning to TRBD1. The J call may be incorrect, as the DNA end agrees better with TRBJ2-5. CDR3 length: 15 amino acids. Germline-derived CDR1 and CDR2 are SQVTM and ANQGSEA. DNA for the CDR3: TGCAGCGTTGAAGGGGGAACAGGGGGCAGAGAGACCCAGTACTTC. This sequence encodes CSVEGGTGGRETQYF.

The sample holds many counts of this clonotype. This rearrangement joins TRBV5-5 to TRBJ1-1; D might be TRBD1 (5 bases). Between the trimmed V and J ends, which lost 2 bases and 5 bases, there was a span of 22 bases. Germline CDR1 SGHKS, CDR2 YYEKEE (reference sequence). The CDR3 is made up of 17 amino acids. CDR3 DNA sequence: TGTGCCAGCAGCTTTGCAGCCATCTCAGTGGGGCGAACTGAAGCTTTCTTT. Translated: CASSFAAISVGRTEAFF.

This chain links TRBV14 with TRBJ1-4; D not certain. CDR3 size: 15 residues. V was trimmed by 0 bases and J by 9 bases, leaving 14 bases between them. Germline loops: CDR1 SGHDN, CDR2 FVKESK. The DNA of the CDR3 is TGTGCCAGCAGCCAAGATTACCGAGCGGGGAAAAAACTGTTTTTT. Translated: CASSQDYRAGKKLFF.

As concerns this clonotype: Mismatch with germline at one junction end may stem from a read error. The J gene is TRBJ2-7, the V gene TRBV5-6, with 8 bases lining up with TRBD1. The CDR3 sequence is 15 residues long. Germline lookup yields CDR1 SGHDT and CDR2 YYEEEE. CDR3 region: CASSLVRTGLDEQCF. The CDR3 region has the DNA TGCGCCAGCAGCTTGGTCCGGACAGGGTTAGACGAGCAGTGCTTC.

CDR3 in amino acids: CASSVGTSGVYEQYF. In DNA form, the CDR3 reads TGTGCCAGCAGCGTAGGAACTAGCGGAGTATACGAGCAGTACTTC. The chain joins TRBV9 to TRBJ2-7, with TRBD2 matching 8 bases. This CDR3 is 15 amino acids long. Germline CDR1 is SGDLS and CDR2 is YYNGEE. Trimming took 0 bases from V and 4 from J; bases not matched to a gene: 6. The full variable domain, with the rest looked up from reference TRBV9 and TRBJ2-7, is DSGVTQTPKHLITATGQRVTLRCSPRSGDLSVYWYQQSLDQGLQFLIQYYNGEERAKGNILERFSAQQFPDLHSELNLSSLELGDSALYFCASSVGTSGVYEQYFGPGTRLTVT.

The chain combines TRBV3-1 with TRBJ1-5; the D is unclear. Germline loops: CDR1 LGHDT, CDR2 YNNKEL (reference sequence). V lost 1 base and J 0 bases, leaving 13 bases between the germline ends. This CDR3 has 17 residues. The CDR3 nucleotides read TGTGCCAGCAGCCAAGCTTTTTCCGTTGATAGCAATCAGCCCCAGCATTTT. Its protein is CASSQAFSVDSNQPQHF.

The chain's CDR3 is CASSVDTSGGRETQYF. CDR3 DNA sequence: TGTGCCAGCAGCGTCGACACTAGCGGGGGGCGGGAGACCCAGTACTTC. The chain is built from TRBV7-9 and TRBJ2-5; 12 bases are a match to TRBD2. This CDR3 is 16 amino acids long. After removal of 5 bases from V and 5 bases from J, the junction contained 9 bases not matched to a gene. Germline CDR1 is SEHNR and CDR2 is FQNEAQ (reference sequence).

J is TRBJ2-5 and V is TRBV29-1; 9 bases are shared with TRBD1. TRBJ2-7 matches the DNA end more closely, so the J call is doubtful. This CDR3 is built from 14 residues. In germline, CDR1 is SQVTM, CDR2 ANQGSEA. DNA for the CDR3: TGCAGCTTGGTTGGGACAGGGCCGTCCTACGAGCAGTACTTC. It is translated as CSLVGTGPSYEQYF.

V is TRBV6-1 and J is TRBJ1-1; 7 bases match TRBD1. V shed 10 bases and J 2 bases; nucleotides not matched to a gene: 10. CDR1 is MNHNS, CDR2 SASEGT, per germline. This CDR3 is 14 amino acids long. The CDR3 nucleotides are TGTGCCACCGGAGAAGGGACAGTTAACACTGAAGCTTTCTTT. This encodes CATGEGTVNTEAFF.

The chain couples TRBV7-2 to TRBJ1-3; 7 nucleotides line up with TRBD1. Trimming removed 3 bases from V and 0 bases from J; junction bases left unmatched: 5. CDR1 SGHTA and CDR2 FQGNSA come from the germline V gene. The CDR3 contains 16 residues. CDR3 DNA sequence: TGTGCCAGCAGCTTGAAGGGACAGTACTCTGGAAACACCATATATTTT. This gives the protein CASSLKGQYSGNTIYF. Full variable domain (outside the CDR3, taken from reference TRBV7-2 and TRBJ1-3): GAGVSQSPSNKVTEKGKDVELRCDPISGHTALYWYRQSLGQGLEFLIYFQGNSAPDKSGLPSDRFSAERTGGSVSTLTIQRTQQEDSAVYLCASSLKGQYSGNTIYFGEGSWLTVV.

V is TRBV2 and J is TRBJ1-4, with 10 bases that match TRBD1. Germline CDR1 SNHLY, CDR2 FYNNEI. V dropped 7 bases and J dropped 7; count of bases not matched to a gene: 6. This CDR3 comprises 14 residues. The DNA for the CDR3 is TGTGCCAGCATCTCGACAGGGGGCGGTGAAAAACTGTTTTTT. It yields the protein CASISTGGGEKLFF.

V gene TRBV4-1 combines with J gene TRBJ1-2; 7 bases fit TRBD1. Germline loops: CDR1 MGHRA, CDR2 YSYEKL. The CDR3 has 17 amino acids. V lost 0 bases, J lost 7 bases, and 14 bases stayed unmatched. The CDR3 coding sequence is TGCGCCAGCAGCCAAGATTATGCGACAGGGCCAGTTGGTGGCTACACCTTC. Translated: CASSQDYATGPVGGYTF.

This clonotype was counted ten times or more. The rearrangement uses TRBV12-3 or TRBV12-4 and TRBJ2-2; D not certain. Between the trimmed V and J ends, which lost 7 bases and 1 base, there was a span of 7 bases. The CDR3 runs to 13 residues. The CDR3 here is CASNPVNTGELFF. The CDR3 nucleotides are TGTGCCAGCAACCCAGTGAACACCGGGGAGCTGTTTTTT.

This clonotype showed up just a few times. This chain links TRBV27 with TRBJ2-7; 7 bases match TRBD2. Trimming removed 5 bases from V and 1 base from J; junction bases left unmatched: 8. This CDR3 spans 15 amino acids. In germline, CDR1 is MNHEY, CDR2 SMNVEV (reference sequence). CDR3 nucleotide sequence: TGTGCCAGCAGTCCACGCGGGGGTGTATCCTACGAGCAGTACTTC. It encodes CASSPRGGVSYEQYF.